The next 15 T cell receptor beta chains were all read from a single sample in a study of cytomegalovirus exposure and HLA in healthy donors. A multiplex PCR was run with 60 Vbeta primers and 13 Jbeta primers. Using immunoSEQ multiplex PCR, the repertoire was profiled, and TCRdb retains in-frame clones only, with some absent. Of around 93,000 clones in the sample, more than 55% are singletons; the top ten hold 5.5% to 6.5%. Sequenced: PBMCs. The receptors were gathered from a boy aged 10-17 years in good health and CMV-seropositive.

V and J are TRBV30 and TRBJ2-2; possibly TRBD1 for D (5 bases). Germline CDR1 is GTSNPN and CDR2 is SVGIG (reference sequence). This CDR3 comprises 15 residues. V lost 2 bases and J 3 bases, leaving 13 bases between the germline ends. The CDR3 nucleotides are TGTGCCTGGAGTCAGGGCGGTACGGACACCGGGGAGCTGTTTTTT. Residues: CAWSQGGTDTGELFF.

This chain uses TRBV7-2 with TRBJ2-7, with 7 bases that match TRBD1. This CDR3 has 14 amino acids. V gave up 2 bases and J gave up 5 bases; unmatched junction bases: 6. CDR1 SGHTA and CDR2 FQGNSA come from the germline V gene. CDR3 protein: CASSLRQGTHEQYF. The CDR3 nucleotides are TGTGCCAGCAGCTTACGACAGGGTACCCACGAGCAGTACTTC.

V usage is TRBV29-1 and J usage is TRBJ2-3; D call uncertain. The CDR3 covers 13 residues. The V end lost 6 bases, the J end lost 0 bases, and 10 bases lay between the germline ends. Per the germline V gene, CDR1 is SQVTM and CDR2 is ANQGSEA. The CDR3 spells CSVGRRSTDTQYF. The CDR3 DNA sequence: TGCAGCGTAGGTAGGAGAAGCACAGATACGCAGTATTTT.

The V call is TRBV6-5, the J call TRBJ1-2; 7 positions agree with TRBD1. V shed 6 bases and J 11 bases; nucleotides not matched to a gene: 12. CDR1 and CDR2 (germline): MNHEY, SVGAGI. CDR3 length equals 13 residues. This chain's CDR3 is CASSIRQGKAYTF. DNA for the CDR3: TGTGCCAGCAGCATTAGACAGGGAAAGGCGTACACCTTC.

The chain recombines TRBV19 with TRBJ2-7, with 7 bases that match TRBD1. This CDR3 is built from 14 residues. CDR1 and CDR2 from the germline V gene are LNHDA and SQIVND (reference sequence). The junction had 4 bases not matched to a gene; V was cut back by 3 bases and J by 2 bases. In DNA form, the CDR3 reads TGTGCCAGTAGTATTCGACAGGGACCCTACGAGCAGTACTTC. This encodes CASSIRQGPYEQYF.

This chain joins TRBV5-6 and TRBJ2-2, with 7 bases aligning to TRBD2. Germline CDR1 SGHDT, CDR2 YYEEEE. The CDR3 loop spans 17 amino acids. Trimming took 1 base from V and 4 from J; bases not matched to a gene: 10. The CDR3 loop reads CASSLWIGGKPTGELFF. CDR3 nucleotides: TGTGCCAGCAGCTTGTGGATCGGGGGGAAACCCACCGGGGAGCTGTTTTTT.

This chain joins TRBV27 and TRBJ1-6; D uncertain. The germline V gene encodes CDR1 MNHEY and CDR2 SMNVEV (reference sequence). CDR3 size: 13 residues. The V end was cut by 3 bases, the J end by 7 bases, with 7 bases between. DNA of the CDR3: TGTGCCAGCAGTTTTGAGCGGAATTCACCCCTCCACTTT. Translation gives CASSFERNSPLHF.

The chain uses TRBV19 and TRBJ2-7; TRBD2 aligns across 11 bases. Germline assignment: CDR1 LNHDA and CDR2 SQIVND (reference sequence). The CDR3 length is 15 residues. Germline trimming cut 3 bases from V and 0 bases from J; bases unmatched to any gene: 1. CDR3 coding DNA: TGTGCCAGTAGTATCCTAGCGGGAGGCTCCTACGAGCAGTACTTC. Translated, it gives CASSILAGGSYEQYF.

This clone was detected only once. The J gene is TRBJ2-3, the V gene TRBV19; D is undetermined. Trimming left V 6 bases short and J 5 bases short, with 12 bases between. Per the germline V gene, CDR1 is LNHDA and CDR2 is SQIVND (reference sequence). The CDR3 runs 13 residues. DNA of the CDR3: TGTGCCAGTAGGCGTGACTGGCTAGATACGCAGTATTTT. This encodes CASRRDWLDTQYF. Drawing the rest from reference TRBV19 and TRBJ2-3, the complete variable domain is DGGITQSPKYLFRKEGQNVTLSCEQNLNHDAMYWYRQDPGQGLRLIYYSQIVNDFQKGDIAEGYSVSREKKESFPLTVTSAQKNPTAFYLCASRRDWLDTQYFGPGTRLTVL.

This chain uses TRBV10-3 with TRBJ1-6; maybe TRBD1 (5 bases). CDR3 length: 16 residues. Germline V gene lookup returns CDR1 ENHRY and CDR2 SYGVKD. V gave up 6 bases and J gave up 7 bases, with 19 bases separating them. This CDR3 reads CAISDGGDPWNSPLHF. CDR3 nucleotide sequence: TGTGCCATCAGCGACGGGGGGGACCCCTGGAATTCACCCCTCCACTTT.

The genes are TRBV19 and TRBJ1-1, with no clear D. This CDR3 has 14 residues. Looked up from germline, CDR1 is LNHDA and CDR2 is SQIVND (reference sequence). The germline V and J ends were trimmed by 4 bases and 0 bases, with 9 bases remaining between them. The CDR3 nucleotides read TGTGCCAGTAGTAAGACTCCCATGAACACTGAAGCTTTCTTT. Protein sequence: CASSKTPMNTEAFF.

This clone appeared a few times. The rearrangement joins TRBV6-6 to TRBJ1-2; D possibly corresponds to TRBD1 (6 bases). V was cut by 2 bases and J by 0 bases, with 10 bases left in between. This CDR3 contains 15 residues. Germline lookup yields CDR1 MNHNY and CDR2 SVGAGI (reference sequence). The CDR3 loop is CASSYGGDTNYGYTF. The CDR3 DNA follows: TGTGCCAGCAGTTACGGGGGCGATACTAACTATGGCTACACCTTC.

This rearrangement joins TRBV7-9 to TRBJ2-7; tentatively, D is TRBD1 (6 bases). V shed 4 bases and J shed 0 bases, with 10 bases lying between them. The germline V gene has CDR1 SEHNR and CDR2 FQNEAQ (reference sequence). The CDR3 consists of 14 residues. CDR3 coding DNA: TGTGCCAGCAGCTCGACAGGCTTCTCCTACGAGCAGTACTTC. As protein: CASSSTGFSYEQYF.

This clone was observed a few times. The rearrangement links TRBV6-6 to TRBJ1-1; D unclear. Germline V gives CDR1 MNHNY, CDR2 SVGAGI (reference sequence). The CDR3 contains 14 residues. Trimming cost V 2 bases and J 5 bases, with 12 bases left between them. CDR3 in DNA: TGTGCCAGCAGTTACAGGGAAGGGAGAACTGAAGCTTTCTTT. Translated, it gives CASSYREGRTEAFF.

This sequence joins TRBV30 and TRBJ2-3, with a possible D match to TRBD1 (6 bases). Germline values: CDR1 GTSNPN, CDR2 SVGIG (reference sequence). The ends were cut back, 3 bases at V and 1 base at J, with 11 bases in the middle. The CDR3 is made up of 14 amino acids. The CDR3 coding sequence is TGTGCCTGGAGAGGGGGAGATGGCACAGATACGCAGTATTTT. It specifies CAWRGGDGTDTQYF.